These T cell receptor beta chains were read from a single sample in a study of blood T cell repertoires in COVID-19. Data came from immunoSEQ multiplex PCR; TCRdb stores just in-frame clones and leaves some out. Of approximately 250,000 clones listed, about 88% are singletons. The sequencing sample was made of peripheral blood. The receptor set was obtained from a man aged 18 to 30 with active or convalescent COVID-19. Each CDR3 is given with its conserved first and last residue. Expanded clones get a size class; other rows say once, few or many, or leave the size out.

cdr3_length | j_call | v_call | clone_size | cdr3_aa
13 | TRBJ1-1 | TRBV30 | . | CAWNLGEGAEAFF
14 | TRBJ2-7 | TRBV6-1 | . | CASSEAVRGNEQYF
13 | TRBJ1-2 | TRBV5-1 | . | CASSLAPTGGYTF
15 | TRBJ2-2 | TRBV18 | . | CASSLGTGNTGELFF
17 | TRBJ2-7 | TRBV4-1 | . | CASSQVRRLAGGSEQYF
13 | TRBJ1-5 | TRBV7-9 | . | CASSSTREQPQHF
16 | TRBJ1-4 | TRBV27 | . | CASSLSFDRLREKLFF
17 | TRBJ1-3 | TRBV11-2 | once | CASSLDLDNLDGNTIYF
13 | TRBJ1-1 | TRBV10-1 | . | CASSEGTGRPAFF
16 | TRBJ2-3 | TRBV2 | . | CASCPGLAGVADTQYF
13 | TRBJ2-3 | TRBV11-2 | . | CASSLRSGTSTYF
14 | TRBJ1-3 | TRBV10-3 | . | CAISDRGSGNTIYF
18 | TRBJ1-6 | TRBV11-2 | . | CASSLVIRSDRGNSPLHF
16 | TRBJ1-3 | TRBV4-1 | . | CASSQDWSGLGNTIYF